These T cell receptor beta chains were read from a single sample in a study of blood T cell repertoires in COVID-19. Libraries were prepared by immunoSEQ multiplex PCR; TCRdb keeps only in-frame clonotypes and omits some of them. The sample holds about 200,000 clones, approximately 80% seen once. Specimen: peripheral blood. The receptor set was obtained from a human donor in a cohort sampled during active COVID-19. Each CDR3 is given with its conserved first and last residue. The order of the fields is D gene, V gene, J gene, CDR3 length, clone size, CDR3 protein, CDR3 DNA. The D gene is left open where the match is weak. Size is omitted from some rows. Given values are once, few, many or a class for expanded clones.

>TRBD1|TRBV11-2|TRBJ2-5|17|-
CASSQGGQDRFSETQYF
TGTGCCAGCAGCCAGGGCGGACAGGATCGGTTTAGCGAGACCCAGTACTTC
>TRBD1|TRBV7-8|TRBJ1-5|14|-
CASSLRGRGQPQHF
TGTGCCAGCAGCTTAAGGGGGCGCGGTCAGCCCCAGCATTTT
>-|TRBV24-1|TRBJ2-3|15|-
CASRAGGTGTDTQYF
TGTGCCTCCCGGGCTGGAGGGACAGGCACAGATACGCAGTATTTT
>-|TRBV19|TRBJ2-2|13|-
CASSVAVGGELFF
TGTGCCAGTAGTGTGGCGGTGGGCGGGGAGCTGTTTTTT
>-|TRBV6-1|TRBJ1-1|14|-
CASSEGHPNTEAFF
TGTGCCAGCAGTGAAGGGCACCCGAACACTGAAGCTTTCTTT
>-|TRBV25-1|TRBJ1-2|15|-
CASSELGADYYGYTF
TGTGCCAGCAGTGAATTAGGAGCAGATTACTATGGCTACACCTTC
>-|TRBV7-9|TRBJ1-3|15|once
CASSLVGAPGNTIYF
TGTGCCAGCAGCTTAGTGGGGGCCCCCGGAAACACCATATATTTT
>TRBD2|TRBV30|TRBJ2-7|15|-
CAWSNLAGVGNEQYF
TGTGCCTGGAGTAATCTAGCGGGGGTAGGGAACGAGCAGTACTTC
>-|TRBV6-5|TRBJ2-3|14|-
CASSPGTPSSAQYF
TGTGCCAGCAGCCCCGGGACTCCATCTTCGGCGCAGTATTTT
>TRBD2|TRBV28|TRBJ2-7|11|few
CAASGSYEQYF
TGTGCAGCTAGCGGGAGCTACGAGCAGTACTTC
>TRBD1|TRBV9|TRBJ1-5|14|-
CASSRTGGGQPQHF
TGTGCCAGCAGCCGGACAGGGGGCGGACAGCCCCAGCATTTT
>TRBD1|TRBV29-1|TRBJ2-5|14|-
CSVTDRGEVETQYF
TGCAGCGTTACCGACAGGGGGGAGGTAGAGACCCAGTACTTC
>-|TRBV5-1|TRBJ1-1|16|once
CASSWQGTTMNTEAFF
TGCGCCAGCAGTTGGCAGGGGACGACTATGAACACTGAAGCTTTCTTT
>-|TRBV4-1|TRBJ1-4|14|once
CASSQGRANEKLFF
TGCGCCAGCAGCCAAGGTCGGGCTAATGAAAAACTGTTTTTT
>TRBD2|TRBV2|TRBJ2-2|15|-
CASSDGGAGTGELFF
TGTGCCAGCAGTGACGGGGGGGCTGGTACCGGGGAGCTGTTTTTT
>-|TRBV19|TRBJ2-5|17|-
CASSMGYAAPGQETQYF
TGTGCCAGTAGTATGGGGTATGCTGCTCCGGGACAAGAGACCCAGTACTTC
>-|TRBV24-1|TRBJ1-2|17|-
CATSAYWAPGRNYGYTF
TGTGCCACCAGTGCGTACTGGGCCCCTGGGAGAAACTATGGCTACACCTTC
>-|TRBV5-1|TRBJ1-2|12|-
CASSLNRVGYTF
TGCGCCAGCAGCTTGAACAGGGTAGGCTACACCTTC
>-|TRBV2|TRBJ2-5|11|-
CASTLRETQYF
TGTGCCAGCACCCTGCGGGAGACCCAGTACTTC
>-|TRBV7-8|TRBJ2-7|14|-
CASSLEGRGREQYF
TGTGCCAGCAGCTTAGAGGGCAGGGGTCGGGAGCAGTACTTC
>TRBD2|TRBV28|TRBJ2-7|13|-
CASSFGTSYEQYF
TGTGCCAGCAGTTTTGGGACTAGCTACGAGCAGTACTTC
>TRBD1|TRBV7-2|TRBJ1-1|14|-
CASSRQGAVTEAFF
TGTGCCAGCAGCCGCCAGGGGGCGGTAACTGAAGCTTTCTTT
>-|TRBV7-2|TRBJ1-1|13|-
CASSLEIASEAFF
TGTGCCAGCAGCTTAGAAATCGCGAGTGAAGCTTTCTTT
>-|TRBV18|TRBJ2-6|17|-
CASSPLNVRAGANVLTF
TGTGCCAGCTCACCCCTTAACGTCAGGGCCGGGGCCAACGTCCTGACTTTC
>TRBD2|TRBV19|TRBJ2-7|15|-
CASSILAGESYEQYF
TGTGCCAGTAGTATCCTAGCGGGAGAAAGTTACGAGCAGTACTTC
>TRBD1|TRBV19|TRBJ1-6|18|-
CASAPDRGQGAYNSPLHF
TGTGCCAGTGCCCCCGACAGGGGGCAAGGGGCCTATAATTCACCCCTCCACTTT
>TRBD2|TRBV10-3|TRBJ2-2|22|-
CAISGKRGSSGRAPPNTGELFF
TGTGCCATCAGTGGGAAAAGGGGAAGTAGCGGGAGGGCCCCACCTAACACCGGGGAGCTGTTTTTT
>-|TRBV19|TRBJ1-5|18|-
CASSSATGRWYSNQPQHF
TGTGCCAGTAGTAGTGCGACAGGCCGCTGGTATAGCAATCAGCCCCAGCATTTT
>TRBD1|TRBV9|TRBJ2-3|15|-
CASSTRQGTSDTQYF
TGTGCCAGCAGCACCCGACAGGGTACATCAGATACGCAGTATTTT